These T cell receptor beta chains were read from a single sample in a study of beta chain features in type 1 diabetes. TCRdb keeps only in-frame clones here, not all; method: immunoSEQ multiplex PCR. This sample yields under 850,000 clones, of which around 15% are seen a single time; 0.022% belongs to the top ten. Sequencing was carried out using naive CD4+ T cells from blood. These TCRs come from a man younger than 35 with type 1 diabetes. Both conserved end residues are part of each CDR3. A D gene is named only where the DNA matches it firmly. Clone size is shown for a subset of rows, as once, few, many or a class of expanded clone.

>NA|TRBV2|NA|TRBJ2-1
CASSGNEQFF
TGTGCCAGCAGTGGTAATGAGCAGTTCTTC
>TRBD1|TRBV5-1|NA|TRBJ2-7
CASSLAGQVYEQYF
TGCGCCAGCAGCTTGGCCGGACAGGTCTACGAGCAGTACTTC
>NA|TRBV7-2|once|TRBJ2-7
CASSLEPQGSYEQYF
TGTGCCAGCAGCTTAGAGCCGCAGGGGTCCTACGAGCAGTACTTC
>NA|TRBV11-3|few|TRBJ2-3
CASSLVGGQDTQYF
TGTGCCAGCAGCTTGGTCGGGGGTCAAGATACGCAGTATTTT
>NA|TRBV28|NA|TRBJ1-2
CASSSLSGNIDYTF
TGTGCCAGCAGTTCTTTGTCAGGGAATATTGACTACACCTTC
>NA|TRBV5-1|NA|TRBJ1-5
CASSPNGASQPQHF
TGCGCCAGCAGCCCGAACGGGGCTAGTCAGCCCCAGCATTTT
>TRBD1|TRBV29-1|few|TRBJ2-7
CSVYDRGYEQYF
TGCAGCGTTTATGACAGGGGGTACGAGCAGTACTTC
>TRBD2|TRBV7-9|NA|TRBJ2-7
CASSSGGSDYEQYF
TGTGCCAGCAGCTCGGGGGGTTCGGACTACGAGCAGTACTTC
>TRBD1|TRBV7-2|few|TRBJ2-1
CASSLDRGLYNEQFF
TGTGCCAGCAGCTTAGACAGGGGGCTCTACAATGAGCAGTTCTTC
>NA|TRBV6-5|once|TRBJ1-1
CASSYSKAVGTEAFF
TGTGCCAGCAGTTACTCGAAGGCAGTTGGGACTGAAGCTTTCTTT
>TRBD2|TRBV5-1|NA|TRBJ2-1
CASSAPTSKGSNEQFF
TGCGCCAGCAGCGCCCCGACTAGCAAGGGTAGCAATGAGCAGTTCTTC
>NA|TRBV4-2|NA|TRBJ1-2
CASSQDGGFSYGYTF
TGTGCCAGCAGCCAAGATGGTGGATTTTCCTATGGCTACACCTTC
>NA|TRBV7-2|NA|TRBJ1-2
CASSLYSTNYGYTF
TGTGCCAGCAGCTTATACAGCACGAACTATGGCTACACCTTC
>NA|TRBV4-2|NA|TRBJ1-2
CASSQDTLANYGYTF
TGTGCCAGCAGCCAAGATACCTTAGCCAACTATGGCTACACCTTC
>TRBD2|TRBV29-1|few|TRBJ2-5
CSAKGLAGDGETQYF
TGCAGCGCCAAAGGCCTAGCGGGGGATGGAGAGACCCAGTACTTC
>NA|TRBV7-8|NA|TRBJ1-5
CASLGRAAKYSNQPQHF
TGTGCCAGCCTAGGTAGGGCAGCAAAATATAGCAATCAGCCCCAGCATTTT
>NA|TRBV2|NA|TRBJ2-7
CASRGAYEQYF
TGTGCCAGCAGGGGTGCCTACGAGCAGTACTTC
>TRBD1|TRBV28|NA|TRBJ1-2
CASTGGTGPNYGYTF
TGTGCCAGCACTGGCGGGACAGGTCCTAACTATGGCTACACCTTC
>NA|TRBV29-1|few|TRBJ2-2
CSVGDTGELFF
TGCAGCGTTGGGGACACCGGGGAGCTGTTTTTT
>TRBD1|TRBV19|few|TRBJ1-5
CASRRAGGDQPQHF
TGTGCCAGTAGGAGGGCAGGGGGCGATCAGCCCCAGCATTTT
>TRBD2|TRBV5-1|NA|TRBJ2-2
CASSYTGTRDEAGELFF
TGCGCCAGCAGCTATACCGGGACTAGAGATGAGGCAGGGGAGCTGTTTTTT
>TRBD1|TRBV6-5|NA|TRBJ2-1
CASRSPQGAREFF
TGTGCCAGCAGGAGCCCACAGGGGGCGAGGGAGTTCTTC
>TRBD1|TRBV9|NA|TRBJ1-4
CASSVGGTEGEKLFF
TGTGCCAGCAGCGTAGGCGGGACAGAGGGTGAAAAACTGTTTTTT
>NA|TRBV11-2|NA|TRBJ2-5
CASSLDLVRGETQYF
TGTGCCAGCAGCTTAGATCTTGTCAGGGGAGAGACCCAGTACTTC
>TRBD1|TRBV29-1|NA|TRBJ2-7
CSVDGTGGTEQYF
TGCAGCGTCGATGGGACAGGTGGAACCGAGCAGTACTTC
>NA|TRBV18|NA|TRBJ1-1
CASSPEAFEAFF
TGTGCCAGCTCACCAGAAGCGTTTGAAGCTTTCTTT
>NA|TRBV7-2|NA|TRBJ1-6
CASSLASSSPLHF
TGTGCCAGCAGCTTAGCGTCTTCTTCACCCCTCCACTTT
>TRBD2|TRBV30|NA|TRBJ2-3
CAWSELADNTDTQYF
TGTGCCTGGAGTGAGCTAGCGGATAACACAGATACGCAGTATTTT
>NA|TRBV29-1|NA|TRBJ1-2
CSGTPGTGVSGYTF
TGCAGCGGCACTCCCGGGACGGGGGTGAGTGGCTACACCTTC
>TRBD1|TRBV7-9|few|TRBJ1-2
CASSLAGTGVDYGYTF
TGTGCCAGCAGCTTAGCGGGAACAGGGGTTGACTATGGCTACACCTTC
>NA|TRBV18|few|TRBJ2-3
CASSFNVRQTLSDTQYF
TGTGCCAGCTCCTTTAACGTTCGACAGACGCTTTCCGATACGCAGTATTTT
>NA|TRBV5-1|NA|TRBJ2-7
CASSLVVGGAYEQYF
TGCGCCAGCAGCTTGGTTGTTGGCGGGGCCTACGAGCAGTACTTC
>TRBD1|TRBV25-1|NA|TRBJ2-3
CASSDLQGTTDTQYF
TGTGCCAGCAGTGACTTACAGGGGACCACAGATACGCAGTATTTT
>NA|TRBV30|few|TRBJ2-6
CAWSDGSNSGANVLTF
TGTGCCTGGAGTGACGGGAGTAACTCTGGGGCCAACGTCCTGACTTTC
>NA|TRBV30|NA|TRBJ1-1
CAWSARFPEAFF
TGTGCCTGGAGTGCCCGGTTCCCTGAAGCTTTCTTT
>NA|TRBV29-1|few|TRBJ1-1
CSVARQMNTEAFF
TGCAGCGTTGCTCGGCAGATGAACACTGAAGCTTTCTTT
>NA|TRBV5-6|few|TRBJ2-5
CASSLALAETQYF
TGTGCCAGCAGCTTGGCCCTCGCGGAGACCCAGTACTTC
>NA|TRBV11-3|NA|TRBJ2-7
CASSLGTYEQYF
TGTGCCAGCAGCTTAGGTACCTACGAGCAGTACTTC
>TRBD2|TRBV5-1|few|TRBJ2-3
CASSILAGGTDTQYF
TGCGCCAGCAGCATACTAGCGGGGGGCACAGATACGCAGTATTTT
>NA|TRBV29-1|NA|TRBJ1-5
CSVVIRDNSNQPQHF
TGCAGCGTTGTTATCAGGGATAATAGCAATCAGCCCCAGCATTTT
>TRBD1|TRBV15|NA|TRBJ1-5
CATSKGTDYQPQHF
TGTGCCACCAGCAAAGGGACAGACTATCAGCCCCAGCATTTT
>TRBD2|TRBV9|NA|TRBJ2-2
CASSAGTSGGAPNTGELFF
TGTGCCAGCAGTGCCGGGACTAGCGGGGGGGCCCCGAACACCGGGGAGCTGTTTTTT
>NA|TRBV7-4|few|TRBJ2-7
CASSTYRVAPTDYEQYF
TGTGCCAGCAGCACCTACCGGGTGGCCCCGACAGACTACGAGCAGTACTTC
>NA|TRBV25-1|few|TRBJ1-1
CASVPGAFMNTEAFF
TGTGCCAGCGTACCCGGGGCCTTCATGAACACTGAAGCTTTCTTT
>TRBD1|TRBV7-9|few|TRBJ1-4
CASSSATGTEKLFF
TGTGCCAGCAGCTCAGCGACAGGGACGGAAAAACTGTTTTTT
>NA|TRBV25-1|NA|TRBJ1-1
CASSVTVNTEAFF
TGTGCCAGCAGTGTGACAGTGAACACTGAAGCTTTCTTT
>TRBD1|TRBV2|NA|TRBJ1-3
CASRAGQGLGNTIYF
TGTGCCAGCAGAGCTGGACAGGGCCTTGGAAACACCATATATTTT
>NA|TRBV6-6|NA|TRBJ1-1
CASRDTEAFF
TGTGCCAGCCGGGACACTGAAGCTTTCTTT
>TRBD1|TRBV29-1|few|TRBJ2-7
CSVAGQGSGYEQYF
TGCAGCGTTGCGGGACAGGGAAGCGGCTACGAGCAGTACTTC
>NA|TRBV18|NA|TRBJ2-4
CASSPPALAKNIQYF
TGTGCCAGCTCACCGCCGGCACTAGCCAAAAACATTCAGTACTTC
>NA|TRBV18|NA|TRBJ2-7
CASSPGSGIKIEQYF
TGTGCCAGCTCACCAGGGTCGGGAATTAAGATAGAGCAGTACTTC
>NA|TRBV18|NA|TRBJ2-7
CASSPRGENEQYF
TGTGCCAGCTCACCACGGGGTGAGAACGAGCAGTACTTC
>NA|TRBV13|few|TRBJ1-3
CASSNGPTTIYF
TGTGCCAGCAGCAACGGACCCACCACCATATATTTT
>TRBD1|TRBV6-1|NA|TRBJ1-1
CASSPRTGGNTEAFF
TGTGCCAGCAGCCCCCGGACAGGGGGGAACACTGAAGCTTTCTTT
>NA|TRBV2|few|TRBJ1-1
CASSVGLDTEAFF
TGTGCCAGCAGTGTTGGGTTGGACACTGAAGCTTTCTTT
>NA|TRBV27|few|TRBJ2-6
CASSFGGEGANVLTF
TGTGCCAGCAGTTTCGGGGGCGAGGGGGCCAACGTCCTGACTTTC
>NA|TRBV29-1|few|TRBJ1-6
CSVVTAVGPNSPLHF
TGCAGCGTTGTTACGGCAGTTGGACCAAATTCACCCCTCCACTTT
>NA|TRBV5-1|few|TRBJ2-3
CASSIQVEDTQYF
TGCGCCAGCAGCATACAGGTTGAAGATACGCAGTATTTT
>TRBD1|TRBV29-1|few|TRBJ2-2
CSVLGQGVTGELFF
TGCAGCGTTCTGGGACAGGGAGTTACCGGGGAGCTGTTTTTT
>NA|TRBV10-3|many|TRBJ1-4
CAISGGPAEKLFF
TGTGCCATCAGTGGGGGCCCGGCTGAAAAACTGTTTTTT